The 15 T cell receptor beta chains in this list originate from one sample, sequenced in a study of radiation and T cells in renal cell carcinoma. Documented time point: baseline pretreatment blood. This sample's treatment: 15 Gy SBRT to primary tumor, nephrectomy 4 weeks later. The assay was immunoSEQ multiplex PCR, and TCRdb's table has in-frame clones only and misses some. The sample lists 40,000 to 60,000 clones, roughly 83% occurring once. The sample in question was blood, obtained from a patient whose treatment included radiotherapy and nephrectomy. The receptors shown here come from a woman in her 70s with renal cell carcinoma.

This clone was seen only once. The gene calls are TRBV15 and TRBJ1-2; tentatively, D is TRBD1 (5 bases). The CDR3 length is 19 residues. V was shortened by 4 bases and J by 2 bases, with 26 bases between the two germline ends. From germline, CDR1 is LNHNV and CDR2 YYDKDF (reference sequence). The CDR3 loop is CATSMLALRRGEGNYGYTF. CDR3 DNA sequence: TGTGCCACCAGCATGCTAGCTCTCCGAAGGGGCGAAGGAAACTATGGCTACACCTTC.

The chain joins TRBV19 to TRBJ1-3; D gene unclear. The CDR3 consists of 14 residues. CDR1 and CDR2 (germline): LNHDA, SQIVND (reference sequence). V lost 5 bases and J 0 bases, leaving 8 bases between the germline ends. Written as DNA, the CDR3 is TGTGCCAGTAGTCTCCGTTCCTCTGGAAACACCATATATTTT. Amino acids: CASSLRSSGNTIYF.

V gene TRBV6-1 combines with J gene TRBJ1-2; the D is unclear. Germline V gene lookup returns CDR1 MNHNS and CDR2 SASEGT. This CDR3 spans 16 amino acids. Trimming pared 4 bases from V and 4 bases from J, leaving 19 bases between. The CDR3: CASSGRSVGQLYGYTF. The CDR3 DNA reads TGTGCCAGCAGTGGCCGGTCCGTTGGGCAACTCTATGGCTACACCTTC.

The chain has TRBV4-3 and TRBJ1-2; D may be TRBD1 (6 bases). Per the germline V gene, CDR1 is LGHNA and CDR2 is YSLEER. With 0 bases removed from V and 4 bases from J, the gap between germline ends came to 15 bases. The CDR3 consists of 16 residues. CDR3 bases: TGCGCCAGCAGCCAAGAAATGTGGGGGGCTGGCTATGGCTACACCTTC. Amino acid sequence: CASSQEMWGAGYGYTF.

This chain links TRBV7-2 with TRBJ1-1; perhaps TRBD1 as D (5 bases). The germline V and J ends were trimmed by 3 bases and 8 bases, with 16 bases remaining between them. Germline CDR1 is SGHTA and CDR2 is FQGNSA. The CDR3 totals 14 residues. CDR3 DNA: TGTGCCAGCAGCTTCCTATACAAATCAGGGGAAGCTTTCTTT. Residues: CASSFLYKSGEAFF. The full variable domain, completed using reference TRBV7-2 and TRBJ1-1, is GAGVSQSPSNKVTEKGKDVELRCDPISGHTALYWYRQSLGQGLEFLIYFQGNSAPDKSGLPSDRFSAERTGGSVSTLTIQRTQQEDSAVYLCASSFLYKSGEAFFGQGTRLTVV.

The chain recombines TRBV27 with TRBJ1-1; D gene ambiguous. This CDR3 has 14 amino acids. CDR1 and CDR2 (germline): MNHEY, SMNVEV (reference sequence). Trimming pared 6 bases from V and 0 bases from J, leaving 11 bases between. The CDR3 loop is CASSSSWVNTEAFF. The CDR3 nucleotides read TGTGCCAGCAGCAGCAGTTGGGTGAACACTGAAGCTTTCTTT.

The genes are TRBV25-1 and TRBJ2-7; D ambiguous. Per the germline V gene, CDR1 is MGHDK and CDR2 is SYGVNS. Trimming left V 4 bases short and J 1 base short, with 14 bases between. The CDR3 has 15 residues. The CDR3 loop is CASSAPQGQSYEQYF. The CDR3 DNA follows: TGTGCCAGCAGTGCCCCTCAAGGGCAGTCCTACGAGCAGTACTTC.

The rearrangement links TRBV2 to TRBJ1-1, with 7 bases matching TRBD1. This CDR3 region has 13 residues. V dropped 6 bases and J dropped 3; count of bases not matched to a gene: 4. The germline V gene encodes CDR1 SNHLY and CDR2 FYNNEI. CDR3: CASRATGDTEAFF. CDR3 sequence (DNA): TGTGCCAGCAGGGCCACAGGGGACACTGAAGCTTTCTTT.

The CDR3 DNA reads TGTGCCAGCAGCCCTCCAGGAGCGCGGGGCACTGAAGCTTTCTTT. Amino acid sequence: CASSPPGARGTEAFF. The chain employs TRBV5-4 and TRBJ1-1; no firm D call. The germline CDR1 and CDR2 sequences are SGHNT and YYREEE (reference sequence). This CDR3 has 15 residues. Trimming pared 4 bases from V and 4 bases from J, leaving 17 bases between.

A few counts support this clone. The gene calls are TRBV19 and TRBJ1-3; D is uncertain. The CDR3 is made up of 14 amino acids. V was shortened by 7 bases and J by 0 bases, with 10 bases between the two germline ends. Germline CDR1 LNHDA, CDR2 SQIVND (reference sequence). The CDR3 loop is CASNIAVSGNTIYF. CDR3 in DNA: TGTGCCAGTAACATTGCGGTCTCTGGAAACACCATATATTTT.

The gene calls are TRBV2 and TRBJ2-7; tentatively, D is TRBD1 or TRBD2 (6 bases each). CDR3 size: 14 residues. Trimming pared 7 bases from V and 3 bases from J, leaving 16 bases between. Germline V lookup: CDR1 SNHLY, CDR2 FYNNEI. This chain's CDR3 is CASMERGVNYEQYF. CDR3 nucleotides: TGTGCCAGCATGGAGAGGGGGGTTAACTACGAGCAGTACTTC.

Written as DNA, the CDR3 is TGTGCCAGTATACAAGGGGTCACTGAAGCTTTCTTT. Its translation is CASIQGVTEAFF. This rearrangement joins TRBV19 to TRBJ1-1; tentative D call: TRBD1 (5 bases). Germline V gives CDR1 LNHDA, CDR2 SQIVND (reference sequence). Trimming cost V 7 bases and J 4 bases, with 10 bases left between them. The CDR3 is 12 amino acids.

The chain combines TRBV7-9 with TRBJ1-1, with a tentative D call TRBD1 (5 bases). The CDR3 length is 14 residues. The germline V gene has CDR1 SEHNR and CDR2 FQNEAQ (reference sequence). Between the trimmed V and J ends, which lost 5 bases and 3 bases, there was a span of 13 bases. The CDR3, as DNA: TGTGCCAGCAGCCCCGGGACTCTGGACACTGAAGCTTTCTTT. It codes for CASSPGTLDTEAFF.

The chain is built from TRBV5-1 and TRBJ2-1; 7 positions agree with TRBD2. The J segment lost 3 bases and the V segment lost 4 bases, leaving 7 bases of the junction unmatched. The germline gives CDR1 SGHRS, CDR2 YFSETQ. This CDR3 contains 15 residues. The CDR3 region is CASSPGTGGYNEQFF. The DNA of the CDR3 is TGCGCCAGCAGCCCCGGGACGGGGGGCTACAATGAGCAGTTCTTC.

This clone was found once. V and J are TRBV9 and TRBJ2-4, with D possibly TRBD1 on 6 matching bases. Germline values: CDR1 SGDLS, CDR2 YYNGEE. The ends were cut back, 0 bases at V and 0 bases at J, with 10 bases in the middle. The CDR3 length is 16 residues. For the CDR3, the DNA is TGTGCCAGCAGCGTAGAGGACAGACTAGCCAAAAACATTCAGTACTTC. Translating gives CASSVEDRLAKNIQYF.